What follows are 13 T cell receptor beta chains derived from one specimen sequenced in a study of CD8 T cells in ankylosing spondylitis. Via MiXCR, TCRdb re-called the 5' RACE reads, giving one row per CDR3 protein. This table has around 300,000 distinct CDR3 sequences, less than 25% appearing once. Sequenced: blood, either unsorted or a sorted T cell fraction (not recorded which). These receptors were taken from a female donor with ankylosing spondylitis or in good health (not recorded which).

The chain has TRBV2 and TRBJ2-1; TRBD2 matches 8 bases. The CDR3 has 15 residues. V lost 7 bases to trimming and J lost 4 bases; unmatched junction nucleotides: 9. CDR1 is SNHLY and CDR2 is FYNNEI in the germline V gene. This CDR3 is CASTELGGAYNEQFF. The CDR3 nucleotides are TGTGCCAGCACCGAGCTCGGGGGGGCGTACAATGAGCAGTTCTTC.

The rearrangement joins TRBV5-5 to TRBJ1-5, with D possibly TRBD1 on 6 matching bases. This CDR3 spans 15 amino acids. Trimming left V 4 bases short and J 0 bases short, with 11 bases between. Per the germline V gene, CDR1 is SGHKS and CDR2 is YYEKEE (reference sequence). The CDR3 loop is CASSLDSYSNQPQHF. The CDR3 coding sequence is TGTGCCAGCAGCCTGGACAGCTATAGCAATCAGCCCCAGCATTTT. Drawing the rest from reference TRBV5-5 and TRBJ1-5, the complete variable domain is DAGVTQSPTHLIKTRGQQVTLRCSPISGHKSVSWYQQVLGQGPQFIFQYYEKEERGRGNFPDRFSARQFPNYSSELNVNALLLGDSALYLCASSLDSYSNQPQHFGDGTRLSIL.

V and J are TRBV7-9 and TRBJ2-1; D gene unclear. The V end was cut by 1 base, the J end by 7 bases, with 14 bases between. In germline, CDR1 is SEHNR, CDR2 FQNEAQ (reference sequence). This CDR3 comprises 15 residues. The CDR3 sequence: CASSLGNGPQNEQFF. The CDR3 DNA reads as TGTGCCAGCAGCTTAGGGAACGGACCTCAGAATGAGCAGTTCTTC.

This clonotype was observed at least ten times. J is TRBJ2-2 and V is TRBV25-1; no clear D. Trimming removed 5 bases at V and 7 bases at J, with 8 bases between. The germline V gene has CDR1 MGHDK and CDR2 SYGVNS. The CDR3 is 12 residues long. In DNA, the CDR3 is TGTGCCAGCAGTCTAGGGATCGGGGAGCTGTTTTTT. It codes for CASSLGIGELFF.

This clonotype occurred many times. The chain combines TRBV29-1 with TRBJ1-5; TRBD1 might be the D (5 bases). This CDR3 comprises 12 residues. Germline assignment: CDR1 SQVTM and CDR2 ANQGSEA. V lost 4 bases to trimming and J lost 4 bases, with 8 bases between them. The CDR3: CSVGGINQPQHF. CDR3 DNA: TGCAGCGTTGGGGGGATAAATCAGCCCCAGCATTTT.

This clonotype was counted only a few times. The chain combines TRBV5-1 with TRBJ1-1; unclear D gene. The CDR3 runs 16 residues. Germline V gene data show CDR1 as SGHRS and CDR2 as YFSETQ. V dropped 0 bases and J dropped 0 bases, with 12 bases sitting between them. Here the CDR3 reads CASSLGWGIMNTEAFF. CDR3 DNA: TGCGCCAGCAGCTTGGGGTGGGGAATCATGAACACTGAAGCTTTCTTT. Full variable domain (outside the CDR3, taken from reference TRBV5-1 and TRBJ1-1): KAGVTQTPRYLIKTRGQQVTLSCSPISGHRSVSWYQQTPGQGLQFLFEYFSETQRNKGNFPGRFSGRQFSNSRSEMNVSTLELGDSALYLCASSLGWGIMNTEAFFGQGTRLTVV.

Ten or more counts support this clonotype. This sequence joins TRBV5-1 and TRBJ2-1, with TRBD1 matching over 8 bases. Germline CDR1 is SGHRS and CDR2 is YFSETQ. This CDR3 has 15 residues. J gave up 2 bases and V 3 bases, and 4 bases lay outside the gene matches. The chain's CDR3 is CASSSTGGAYNEQFF. The CDR3 DNA reads TGCGCCAGCAGCTCAACAGGGGGAGCCTACAATGAGCAGTTCTTC.

This clonotype has a handful of counts. The V gene is TRBV24-1, the J gene TRBJ1-5, with 8 bases fitting TRBD1. Germline CDR1 reads KGHDR; CDR2 reads SFDVKD. V lost 10 bases, J lost 0 bases, and 16 bases stayed unmatched. The CDR3 has 18 amino acids. The CDR3 nucleotides read TGTGCCACGGGATACGGGGACAGGTCCCCTTATAGCAATCAGCCCCAGCATTTT. Its protein is CATGYGDRSPYSNQPQHF.

The V and J genes are TRBV4-1 and TRBJ1-3; D perhaps matches TRBD1 (5 bases). V lost 0 bases and J lost 4, with 10 bases in between. The CDR3 runs 15 residues. Germline loops: CDR1 MGHRA, CDR2 YSYEKL. The CDR3 spells CASSQELGLGNTIYF. Written as DNA, the CDR3 is TGCGCCAGCAGCCAAGAATTGGGACTGGGAAACACCATATATTTT.

The rearrangement uses TRBV12-3 or TRBV12-4 and TRBJ1-5, with a weak D call TRBD1 (5 bases). The germline V and J ends were trimmed by 4 bases and 3 bases, with 7 bases remaining between them. The CDR3 consists of 13 residues. The CDR3 nucleotides read TGTGCCAGCAGTTGGGGGAACAATCAGCCCCAGCATTTT. Protein: CASSWGNNQPQHF.

This clonotype was observed a few times. The chain is built from TRBV10-3 and TRBJ2-5; 9 positions agree with TRBD2. The germline gives CDR1 ENHRY, CDR2 SYGVKD. The CDR3 has 14 amino acids. The V segment lost 10 bases and the J segment 1 base; nucleotides outside the gene matches: 7. CDR3: CATHSGRGQETQYF. The CDR3 nucleotides are TGTGCCACTCATAGCGGGAGAGGCCAAGAGACCCAGTACTTC.

The chain employs TRBV20-1 and TRBJ2-7; TRBD2 agrees at 11 bases. The CDR3 extends over 15 amino acids. The V segment lost 2 bases and the J segment 4 bases; nucleotides outside the gene matches: 7. CDR1 and CDR2 (germline): DFQATT, SNEGSKA (reference sequence). The CDR3 is CSARPWTSGPYEQYF. CDR3 sequence (DNA): TGCAGTGCTAGACCCTGGACTAGCGGGCCATACGAGCAGTACTTC.

This clonotype has just a few counts. This chain uses TRBV5-6 with TRBJ2-1, with D uncertain. The CDR3 contains 15 residues. V lost 6 bases and J 1 base, leaving 14 bases between the germline ends. CDR1 and CDR2 from the germline V gene are SGHDT and YYEEEE. CDR3 DNA: TGTGCCAGCACCTCCCGGTTGAGGTCCTACAATGAGCAGTTCTTC. Translating it yields CASTSRLRSYNEQFF.